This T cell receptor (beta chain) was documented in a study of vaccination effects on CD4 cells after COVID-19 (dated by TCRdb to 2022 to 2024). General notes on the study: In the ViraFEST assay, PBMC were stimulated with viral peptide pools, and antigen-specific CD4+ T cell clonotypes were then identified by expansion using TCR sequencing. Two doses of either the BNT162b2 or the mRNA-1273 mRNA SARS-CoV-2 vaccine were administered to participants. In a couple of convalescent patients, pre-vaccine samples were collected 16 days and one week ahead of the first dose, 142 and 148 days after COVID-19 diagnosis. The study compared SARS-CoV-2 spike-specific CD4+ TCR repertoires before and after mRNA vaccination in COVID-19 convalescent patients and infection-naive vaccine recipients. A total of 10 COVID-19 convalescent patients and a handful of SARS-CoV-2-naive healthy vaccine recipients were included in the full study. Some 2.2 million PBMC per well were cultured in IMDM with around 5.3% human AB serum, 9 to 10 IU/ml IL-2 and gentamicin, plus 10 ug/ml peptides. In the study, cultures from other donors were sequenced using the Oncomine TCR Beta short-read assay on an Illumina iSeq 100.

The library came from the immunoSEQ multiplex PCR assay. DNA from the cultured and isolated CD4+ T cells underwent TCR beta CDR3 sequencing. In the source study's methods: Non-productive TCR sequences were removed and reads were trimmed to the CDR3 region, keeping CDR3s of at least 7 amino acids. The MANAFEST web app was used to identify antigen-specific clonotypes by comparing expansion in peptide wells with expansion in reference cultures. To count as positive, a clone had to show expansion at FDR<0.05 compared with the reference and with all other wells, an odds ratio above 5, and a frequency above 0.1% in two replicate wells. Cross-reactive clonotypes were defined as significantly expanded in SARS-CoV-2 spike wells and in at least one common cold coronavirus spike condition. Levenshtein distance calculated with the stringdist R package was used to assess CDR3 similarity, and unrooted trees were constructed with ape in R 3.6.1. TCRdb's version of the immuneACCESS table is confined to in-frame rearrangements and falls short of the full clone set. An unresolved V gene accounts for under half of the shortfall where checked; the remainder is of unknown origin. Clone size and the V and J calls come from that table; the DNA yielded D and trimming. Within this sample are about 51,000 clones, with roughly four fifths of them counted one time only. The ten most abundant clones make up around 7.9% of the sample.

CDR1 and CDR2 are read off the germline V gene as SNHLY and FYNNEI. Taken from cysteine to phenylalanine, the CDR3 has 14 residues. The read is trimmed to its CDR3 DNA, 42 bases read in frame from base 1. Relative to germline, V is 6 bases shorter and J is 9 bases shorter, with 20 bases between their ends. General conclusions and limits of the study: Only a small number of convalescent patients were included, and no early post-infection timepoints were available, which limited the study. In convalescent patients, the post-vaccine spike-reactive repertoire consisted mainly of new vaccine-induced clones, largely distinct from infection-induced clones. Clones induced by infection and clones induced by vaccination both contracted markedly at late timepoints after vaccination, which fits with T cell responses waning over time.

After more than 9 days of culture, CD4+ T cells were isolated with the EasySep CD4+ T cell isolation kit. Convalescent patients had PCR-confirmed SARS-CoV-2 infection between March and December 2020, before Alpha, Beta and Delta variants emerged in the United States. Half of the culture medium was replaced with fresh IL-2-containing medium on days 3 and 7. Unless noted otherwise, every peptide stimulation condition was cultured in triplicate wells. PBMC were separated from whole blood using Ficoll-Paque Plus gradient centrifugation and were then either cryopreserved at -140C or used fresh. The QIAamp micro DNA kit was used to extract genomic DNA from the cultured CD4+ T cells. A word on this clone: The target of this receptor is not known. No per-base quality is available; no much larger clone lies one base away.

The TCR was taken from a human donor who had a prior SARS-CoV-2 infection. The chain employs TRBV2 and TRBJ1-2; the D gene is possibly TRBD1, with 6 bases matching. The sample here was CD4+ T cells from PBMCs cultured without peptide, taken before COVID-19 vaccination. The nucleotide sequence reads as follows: TGTGCCAGCAGAATTGAGCTAGTAGGGGGAAGCTACACCTTC. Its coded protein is CASRIELVGGSYTF.